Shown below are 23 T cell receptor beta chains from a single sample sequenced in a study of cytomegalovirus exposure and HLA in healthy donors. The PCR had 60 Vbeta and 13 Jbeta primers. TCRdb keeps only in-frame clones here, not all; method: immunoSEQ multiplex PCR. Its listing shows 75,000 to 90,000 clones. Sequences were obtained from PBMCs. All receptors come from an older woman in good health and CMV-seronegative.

The CDR3 loop reads CASSRPGTGNFNYGYTF. As DNA, the CDR3 is TGTGCCAGCAGCCGTCCCGGGACAGGGAACTTCAACTATGGCTACACCTTC. This chain joins TRBV5-4 and TRBJ1-2; 9 bases agree with TRBD1. The germline gives CDR1 SGHNT, CDR2 YYREEE (reference sequence). With 4 bases clipped from V and 2 bases from J, the junction kept 12 bases outside the gene matches. The CDR3 extends over 17 amino acids.

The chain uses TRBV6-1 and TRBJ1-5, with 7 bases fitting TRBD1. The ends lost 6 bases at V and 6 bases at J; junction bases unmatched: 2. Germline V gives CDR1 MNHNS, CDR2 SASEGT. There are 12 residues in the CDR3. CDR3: CASRGDSQPQHF. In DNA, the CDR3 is TGTGCCAGCAGGGGGGACAGTCAGCCCCAGCATTTT.

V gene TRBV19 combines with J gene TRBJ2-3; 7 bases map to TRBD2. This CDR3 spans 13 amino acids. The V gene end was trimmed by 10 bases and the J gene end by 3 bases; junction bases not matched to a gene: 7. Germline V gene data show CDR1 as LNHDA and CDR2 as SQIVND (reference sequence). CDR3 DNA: TGTGCCATCTCGACTAGCCCAACAGATACGCAGTATTTT. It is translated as CAISTSPTDTQYF.

CDR3 nucleotides: TGTGCCAGCAGTAGGACTAGCGGGAGAGTCTACGAGCAGTACTTC. This encodes CASSRTSGRVYEQYF. This chain links TRBV2 with TRBJ2-7; TRBD2 agrees at 13 bases. V lost 5 bases to trimming and J lost 3 bases; unmatched junction nucleotides: 4. CDR3 length: 15 amino acids. CDR1 is SNHLY and CDR2 is FYNNEI in the germline V gene.

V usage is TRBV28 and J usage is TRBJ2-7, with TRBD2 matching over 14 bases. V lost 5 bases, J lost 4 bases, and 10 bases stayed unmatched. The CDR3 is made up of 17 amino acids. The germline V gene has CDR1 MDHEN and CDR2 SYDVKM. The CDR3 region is CASSTGLAGARIYEQYF. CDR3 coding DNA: TGTGCCAGCAGTACGGGACTAGCGGGAGCGAGAATTTACGAGCAGTACTTC.

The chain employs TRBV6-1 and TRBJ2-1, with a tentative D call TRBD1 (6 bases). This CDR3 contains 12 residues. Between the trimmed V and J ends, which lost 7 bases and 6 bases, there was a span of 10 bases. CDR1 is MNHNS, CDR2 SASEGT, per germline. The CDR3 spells CASTRDTNEQFF. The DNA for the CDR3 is TGTGCCAGCACCCGGGACACCAATGAGCAGTTCTTC.

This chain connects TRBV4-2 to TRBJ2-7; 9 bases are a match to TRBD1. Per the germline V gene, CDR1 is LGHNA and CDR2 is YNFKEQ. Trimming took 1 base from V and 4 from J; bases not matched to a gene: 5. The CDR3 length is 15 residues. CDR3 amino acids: CASSQVGTGQYEQYF. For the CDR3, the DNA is TGTGCCAGCAGCCAAGTTGGGACAGGGCAGTACGAGCAGTACTTC.

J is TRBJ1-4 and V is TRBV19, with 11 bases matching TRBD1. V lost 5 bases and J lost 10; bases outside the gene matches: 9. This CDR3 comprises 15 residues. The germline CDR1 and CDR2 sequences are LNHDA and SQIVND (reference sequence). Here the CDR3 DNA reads TGTGCCAGTAGTCGGTCTCCGGGACAGGGGGGAAAACTGTTTTTT. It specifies CASSRSPGQGGKLFF.

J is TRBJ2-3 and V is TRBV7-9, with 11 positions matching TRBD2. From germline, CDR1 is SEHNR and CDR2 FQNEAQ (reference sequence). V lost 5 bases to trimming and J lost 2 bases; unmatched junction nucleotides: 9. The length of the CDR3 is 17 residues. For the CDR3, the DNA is TGTGCCAGCAGCGCCCGTCCGACTAGCGGGGACACAGATACGCAGTATTTT. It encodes CASSARPTSGDTDTQYF.

Here the CDR3 DNA reads TGTGCCAGCAGTTACTCGTTAGCGGGGCCTGCCTACGAGCAGTACTTC. Its protein is CASSYSLAGPAYEQYF. This chain connects TRBV6-5 to TRBJ2-7, with TRBD2 matching over 8 bases. The germline gives CDR1 MNHEY, CDR2 SVGAGI. The CDR3 is 16 amino acids. V lost 0 bases, J lost 2 bases, and 6 bases stayed unmatched.

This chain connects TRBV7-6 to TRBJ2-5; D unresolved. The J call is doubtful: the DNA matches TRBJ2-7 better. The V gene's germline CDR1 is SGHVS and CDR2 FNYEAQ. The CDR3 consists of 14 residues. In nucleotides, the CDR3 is TGTGCCAGCAGCTTAGGTGAAATTTTTTACGAGCAGTACTTC. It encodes CASSLGEIFYEQYF.

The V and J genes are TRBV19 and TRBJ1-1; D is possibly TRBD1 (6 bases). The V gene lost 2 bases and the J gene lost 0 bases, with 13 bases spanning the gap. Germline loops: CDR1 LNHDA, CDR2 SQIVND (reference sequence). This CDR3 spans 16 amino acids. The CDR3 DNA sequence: TGTGCCAGTAGTATAATGGGCAGGGGTCTGAACACTGAAGCTTTCTTT. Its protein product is CASSIMGRGLNTEAFF.

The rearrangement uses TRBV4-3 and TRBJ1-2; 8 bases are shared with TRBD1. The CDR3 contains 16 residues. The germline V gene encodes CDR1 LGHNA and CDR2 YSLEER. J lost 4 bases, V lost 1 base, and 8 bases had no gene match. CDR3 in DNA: TGCGCCAGCAGCCAAGGTGGCCAGGGGGCCGGCTATGGCTACACCTTC. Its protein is CASSQGGQGAGYGYTF.

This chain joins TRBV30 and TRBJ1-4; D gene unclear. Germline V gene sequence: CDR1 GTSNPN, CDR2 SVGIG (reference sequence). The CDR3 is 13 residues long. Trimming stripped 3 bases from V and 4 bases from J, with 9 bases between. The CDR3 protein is CAWSNMINEKLFF. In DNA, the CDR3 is TGTGCCTGGAGCAACATGATTAATGAAAAACTGTTTTTT. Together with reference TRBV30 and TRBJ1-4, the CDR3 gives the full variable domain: SQTIHQWPATLVQPVGSPLSLECTVEGTSNPNLYWYRQAAGRGLQLLFYSVGIGQISSEVPQNLSASRPQDRQFILSSKKLLLSDSGFYLCAWSNMINEKLFFGSGTQLSVL.

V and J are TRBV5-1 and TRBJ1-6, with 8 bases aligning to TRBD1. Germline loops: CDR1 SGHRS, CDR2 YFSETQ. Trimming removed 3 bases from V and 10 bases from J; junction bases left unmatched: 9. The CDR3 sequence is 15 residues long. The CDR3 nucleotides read TGCGCCAGCAGCTGGGGGACAGGTCTCTTGTCACCCCTCCACTTT. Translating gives CASSWGTGLLSPLHF.

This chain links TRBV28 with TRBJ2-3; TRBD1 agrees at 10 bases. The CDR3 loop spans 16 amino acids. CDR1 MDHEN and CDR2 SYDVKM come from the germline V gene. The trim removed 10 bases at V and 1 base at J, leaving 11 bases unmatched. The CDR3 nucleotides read TGTGCCACACATACCGACAGGGGGCGCCGCACAGATACGCAGTATTTT. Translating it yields CATHTDRGRRTDTQYF.

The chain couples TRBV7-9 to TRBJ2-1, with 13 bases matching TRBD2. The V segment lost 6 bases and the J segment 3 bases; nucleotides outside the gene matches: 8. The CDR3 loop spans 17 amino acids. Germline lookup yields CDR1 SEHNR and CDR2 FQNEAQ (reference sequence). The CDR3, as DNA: TGTGCCAGCAGAACCGGGACTAGCGGGAACCTCTACAATGAGCAGTTCTTC. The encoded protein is CASRTGTSGNLYNEQFF.

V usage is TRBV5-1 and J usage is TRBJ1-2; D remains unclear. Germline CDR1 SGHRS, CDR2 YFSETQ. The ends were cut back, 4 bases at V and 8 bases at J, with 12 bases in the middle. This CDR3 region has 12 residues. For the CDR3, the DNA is TGCGCCAGCAGCGTTACCGGTGTGGGCTACACCTTC. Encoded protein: CASSVTGVGYTF.

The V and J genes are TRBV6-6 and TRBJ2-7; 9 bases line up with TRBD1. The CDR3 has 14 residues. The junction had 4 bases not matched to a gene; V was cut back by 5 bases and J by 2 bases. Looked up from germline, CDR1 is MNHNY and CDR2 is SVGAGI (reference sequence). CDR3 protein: CASSQTGGPYEQYF. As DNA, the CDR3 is TGTGCCAGCAGTCAGACAGGGGGTCCCTACGAGCAGTACTTC.

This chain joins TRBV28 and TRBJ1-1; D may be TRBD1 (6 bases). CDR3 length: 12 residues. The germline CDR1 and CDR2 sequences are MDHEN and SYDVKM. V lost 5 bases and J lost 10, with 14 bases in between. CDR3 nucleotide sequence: TGTGCCAGCAGTACAGGGAGACCCGGAGCTTTCTTT. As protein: CASSTGRPGAFF.

CDR3 sequence reads: CAWSGVSGRGNTQYF. The CDR3 DNA follows: TGTGCCTGGTCCGGGGTGAGCGGGAGGGGAAATACGCAGTATTTT. The chain joins TRBV30 to TRBJ2-3; 10 bases are a match to TRBD2. V dropped 5 bases and J dropped 7; count of bases not matched to a gene: 12. Germline V gene data show CDR1 as GTSNPN and CDR2 as SVGIG (reference sequence). The CDR3 length is 15 residues.

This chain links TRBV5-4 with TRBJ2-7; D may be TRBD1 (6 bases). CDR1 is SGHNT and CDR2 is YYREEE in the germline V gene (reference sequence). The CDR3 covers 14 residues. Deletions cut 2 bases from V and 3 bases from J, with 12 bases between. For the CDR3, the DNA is TGTGCCAGCAGCTTCTCCAGGGACATCTACGAGCAGTACTTC. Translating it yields CASSFSRDIYEQYF.

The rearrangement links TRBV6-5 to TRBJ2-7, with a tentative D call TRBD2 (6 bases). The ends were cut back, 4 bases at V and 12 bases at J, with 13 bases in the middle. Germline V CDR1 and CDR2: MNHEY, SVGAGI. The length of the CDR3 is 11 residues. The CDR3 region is CASSFMGGLYF. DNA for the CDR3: TGTGCCAGCAGTTTTATGGGGGGACTGTACTTC.